This T cell receptor (beta chain) was retrieved from a study of blood T cell repertoires in COVID-19. Overall study context: Whether acute or convalescent, the COVID-19 samples came from the United States, Italy and Spain.

V lost 4 bases, J lost 1 base, and 20 bases lay in between. Per germline, CDR1 SGHDN and CDR2 FVKESK. The CDR3 runs 19 residues. The assay was immunoSEQ multiplex PCR, and TCRdb's table has in-frame clones only and misses some. The data contain 260,000 or so clones, roughly 90% of them singletons. Sequencing was done on a sample of peripheral blood. The sequence derives from a human donor in a cohort sampled during active COVID-19. This chain links TRBV14 with TRBJ2-6; D not resolved. CDR3 coding DNA: TGTGCCAGCAGCCGAATGCGAAAGACACCGATATCTGGGGCCAACGTCCTGACTTTC. It codes for CASSRMRKTPISGANVLTF.